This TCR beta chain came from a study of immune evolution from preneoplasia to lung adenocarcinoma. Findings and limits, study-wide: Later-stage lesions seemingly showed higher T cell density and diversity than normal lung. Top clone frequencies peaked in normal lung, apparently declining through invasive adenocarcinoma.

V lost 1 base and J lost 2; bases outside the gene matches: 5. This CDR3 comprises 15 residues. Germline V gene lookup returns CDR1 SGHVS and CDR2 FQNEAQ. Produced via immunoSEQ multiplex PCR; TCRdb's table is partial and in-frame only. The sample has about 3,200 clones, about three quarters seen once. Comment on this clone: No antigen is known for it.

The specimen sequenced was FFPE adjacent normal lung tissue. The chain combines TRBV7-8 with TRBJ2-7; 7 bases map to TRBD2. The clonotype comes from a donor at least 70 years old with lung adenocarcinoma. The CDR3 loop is CASSLVAGTTYEQYF. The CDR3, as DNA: TGTGCCAGCAGCTTAGTAGCGGGTACAACCTACGAGCAGTACTTC.